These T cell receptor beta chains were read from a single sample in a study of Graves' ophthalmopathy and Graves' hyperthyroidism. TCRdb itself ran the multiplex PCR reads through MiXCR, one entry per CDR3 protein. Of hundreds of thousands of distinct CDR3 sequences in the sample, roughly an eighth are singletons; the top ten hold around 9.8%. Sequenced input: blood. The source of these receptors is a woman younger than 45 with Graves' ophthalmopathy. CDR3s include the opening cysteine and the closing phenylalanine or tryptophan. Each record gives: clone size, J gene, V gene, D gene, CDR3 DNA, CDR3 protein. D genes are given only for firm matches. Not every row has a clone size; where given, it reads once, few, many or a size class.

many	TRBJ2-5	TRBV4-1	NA	TGCGCCAGCAGCCAAGGGATCTGGGGAGAGACCCAGTACTTC	CASSQGIWGETQYF
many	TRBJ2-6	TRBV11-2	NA	TGTGCCAGCAGCTCCCCCCGGAGGGGGCTTGGCGGGGCCAACGTCCTGACTTTC	CASSSPRRGLGGANVLTF
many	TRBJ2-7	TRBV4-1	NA	TGCGCCAGCAGCCCTTCTCCGGGACTGGGTGAGCAGTACTTC	CASSPSPGLGEQYF
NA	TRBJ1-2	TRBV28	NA	TGTGCCAGCAGTTTATTCCGGGGAAATAACTATGGCTACACCTTC	CASSLFRGNNYGYTF
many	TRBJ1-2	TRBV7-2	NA	TGTGCCAGCAGCTTAGGGGGCCCAGGGGACTATGGCTACACCTTC	CASSLGGPGDYGYTF
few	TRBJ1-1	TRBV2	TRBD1	TGTGCCAGCAGTGAAAGGGGACAGTACAGGGGGGGAACTGAAGCTTTCTTT	CASSERGQYRGGTEAFF
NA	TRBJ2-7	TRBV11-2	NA	TGTGCCAGCAGCTCCTGGGGGGTTGGCGAGCAGTACTTC	CASSSWGVGEQYF
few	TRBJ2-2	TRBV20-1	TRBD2	TGCAGTGCTAGAGTTCCCCCACGACTAGCGGGAGACACCGGGGAGCTGTTTTTT	CSARVPPRLAGDTGELFF
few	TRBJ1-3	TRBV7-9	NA	TGTGCCAGCTACCAGACTTTACCTGGAAACACCATATATTTT	CASYQTLPGNTIYF
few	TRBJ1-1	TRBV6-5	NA	TGTGCCAGCAGTTTATCCGGAACAGTGGGTAACACTGATGCTTTCTTT	CASSLSGTVGNTDAFF
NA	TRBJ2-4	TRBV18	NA	TGTGCCAGCTCACCACCGAACGGGGGCCCCAAAAACATTCAGTACTTC	CASSPPNGGPKNIQYF
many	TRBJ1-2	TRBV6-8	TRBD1	TGTGCCAGCAGTTCCCTTCCAAAGACAGGGCGACCTTATGGCTACACCTTC	CASSSLPKTGRPYGYTF
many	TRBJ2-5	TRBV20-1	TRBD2	TGCAGTGCTAGAGAGATCCCGGGACTAGCGGGACCTGGCCAAGAGACCCAGTACTTC	CSAREIPGLAGPGQETQYF
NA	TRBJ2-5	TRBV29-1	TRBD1	TGCAGCGTCGAGGGGGCGCGGGAGACCCAGTACTTC	CSVEGARETQYF
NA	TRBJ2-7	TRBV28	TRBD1	TGTTCCAGTAGCGACCACGGGACAGCTACCTACGAGCAGTACTTC	CSSSDHGTATYEQYF
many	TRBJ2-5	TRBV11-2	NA	TGTGCCAGCAGCTTTATCGGGGAGACCCAGTACTTC	CASSFIGETQYF
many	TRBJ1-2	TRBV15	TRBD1	TGTGCCACCAGCAGGGAAGGACAGGGATCGTATGGCTACACCTTC	CATSREGQGSYGYTF
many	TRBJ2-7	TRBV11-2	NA	TGTGCCAGCGAGACCAGCTACGAGCAGTACTTC	CASETSYEQYF
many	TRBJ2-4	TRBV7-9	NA	TGTGCCAGCAGCTTATACCAAAACATTCAGTACTTC	CASSLYQNIQYF
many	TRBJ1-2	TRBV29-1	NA	TGCAGCGTGTTCTTGGGGACTAACTATGGCTACACCTTC	CSVFLGTNYGYTF
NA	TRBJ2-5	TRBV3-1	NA	TGTGCCAGCAGCGCTGGATTCGGGGAGACCCAGTACTTC	CASSAGFGETQYF
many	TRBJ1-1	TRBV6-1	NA	TGTGCCAGCATCACCGGCAGGATGAACACTGAAGCTTTCTTT	CASITGRMNTEAFF
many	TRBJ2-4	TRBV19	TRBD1	TGTGCCAGTACCACGACAGGGCTAGCCAAAAACATTCAGTACTTC	CASTTTGLAKNIQYF
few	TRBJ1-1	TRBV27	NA	TGTGCCAGCAGTTTATCGAGGAACATGAACACTGAAGCTTTCTTT	CASSLSRNMNTEAFF
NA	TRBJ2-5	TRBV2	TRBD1	TGTGCCAGCAGACCGCCGCTAGGGACAGGGGTGTGGGAGACCCAGTACTTC	CASRPPLGTGVWETQYF